This TCR beta chain was observed in a study of T-cell memory formation after mild COVID-19. Germline V CDR1 and CDR2: SGHDT, YYEEEE. The V and J ends lost 1 base and 4 bases respectively, with 12 bases between them. The CDR3 consists of 14 residues. TCRdb independently ran MiXCR on the 5' RACE reads; one entry per CDR3 protein. The sample includes fewer than 350,000 distinct CDR3 sequences, less than 9.5% of them seen just once. This clonotype was seen ten or more times. The rearrangement joins TRBV5-6 to TRBJ2-7; D may be TRBD1 (5 bases). This receptor was obtained from a man between 18 and 29 years old who had mild COVID-19 (a few samples of this study predate the infection). Cell type and time point are not known. The sequenced sample was PBMCs or a T cell subset sorted from them (not recorded which). The CDR3 nucleotides read TGTGCCAGCAGCTTGCCAGGGATGTGGTACGAGCAGTACTTC. As protein: CASSLPGMWYEQYF.